This T cell receptor beta chain comes out of a study of patients and donors after allogeneic stem cell transplantation. The V gene's germline CDR1 is SQVTM and CDR2 ANQGSEA. V dropped 0 bases and J dropped 6 bases, with 8 bases sitting between them. This CDR3 has 12 residues. TCRdb independently ran MiXCR on the RT-PCR reads; one entry per CDR3 protein. The sample lists fewer than 250,000 distinct CDR3 sequences, 13% to 15% occurring once. There are a few counts of this clonotype. The receptor was isolated from a human donor who was either an allogeneic HSCT recipient or a stem cell or donor lymphocyte infusion donor (not recorded which). It is not recorded whose cells these are; they may come from a transplant donor. Sequences were obtained from blood, either unsorted or a sorted T cell fraction (not recorded which). The chain employs TRBV29-1 and TRBJ1-1; TRBD1 might be the D (6 bases). CDR3: CSVEEAGAEAFF. CDR3 coding DNA: TGCAGCGTTGAAGAGGCAGGGGCTGAAGCTTTCTTT.